The T cell receptor beta chain described here comes from a study of technical replicates of blood from a handful of donors. Libraries were prepared by immunoSEQ multiplex PCR; TCRdb keeps only in-frame clonotypes and omits some of them. Here the sample spans approximately 81,000 clones, nearly 96% being singletons. Trimming stripped 1 base from V and 1 base from J, with 7 bases between. The CDR3 length is 14 residues. Germline CDR1 is SGHVS and CDR2 is FQNEAQ. This clonotype originated in a human donor in good health. Sequencing was done on a sample of T cells isolated from PBMCs. V and J are TRBV7-8 and TRBJ1-1; D ambiguous. CDR3 coding DNA: TGTGCCAGCAGCTTAGGGGCGGGGAACACTGAAGCTTTCTTT. Residues: CASSLGAGNTEAFF. The variable domain in full, completed from reference TRBV7-8 and TRBJ1-1, reads GAGVSQSPRYKVAKRGQDVALRCDPISGHVSLFWYQQALGQGPEFLTYFQNEAQLDKSGLPSDRFFAERPEGSVSTLKIQRTQQEDSAVYLCASSLGAGNTEAFFGQGTRLTVV.